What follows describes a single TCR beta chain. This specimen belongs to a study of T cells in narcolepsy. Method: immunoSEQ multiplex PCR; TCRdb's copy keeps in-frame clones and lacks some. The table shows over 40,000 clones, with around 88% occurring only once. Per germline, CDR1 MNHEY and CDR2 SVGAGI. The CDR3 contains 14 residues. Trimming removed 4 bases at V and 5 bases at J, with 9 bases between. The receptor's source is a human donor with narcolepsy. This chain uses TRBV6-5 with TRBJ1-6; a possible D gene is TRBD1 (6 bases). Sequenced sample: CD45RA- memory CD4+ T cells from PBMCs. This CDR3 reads CASSSQGNNSPLHF. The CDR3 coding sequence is TGTGCCAGCAGTTCCCAGGGGAATAATTCACCCCTCCACTTT.